Listed here are 10 T cell receptor beta chains from one sample, sequenced in a study of blood T cell repertoires in COVID-19. Sequenced by immunoSEQ multiplex PCR; TCRdb stores in-frame clones only, minus some. Among about 260,000 clones listed, roughly 90% were seen once. What was sequenced was peripheral blood. The receptors here all came from a woman aged 30 to 39 with COVID-19, enrolled during active disease.

The chain recombines TRBV6-5 with TRBJ1-2; possibly TRBD1 for D (6 bases). Germline lookup yields CDR1 MNHEY and CDR2 SVGAGI. The germline V and J ends were trimmed by 4 bases and 8 bases, with 23 bases remaining between them. The CDR3 runs 16 residues. Written as DNA, the CDR3 is TGTGCCAGCAGTTCGGGACCCAGGGGTACGACGGGGGGCTACACCTTC. This sequence encodes CASSSGPRGTTGGYTF.

The chain joins TRBV5-1 to TRBJ1-1, with D perhaps TRBD1 (5 bases). Trimming removed 5 bases from V and 0 bases from J, with 8 bases in between. Germline V gene sequence: CDR1 SGHRS, CDR2 YFSETQ. The CDR3 length is 13 residues. The CDR3 here is CASSWTLNTEAFF. Written as DNA, the CDR3 is TGCGCCAGCAGTTGGACACTGAACACTGAAGCTTTCTTT.

This chain joins TRBV4-1 and TRBJ2-5, with D unclear. Looked up from germline, CDR1 is MGHRA and CDR2 is YSYEKL. The V gene lost 0 bases and the J gene lost 2 bases, with 7 bases spanning the gap. CDR3 length: 14 amino acids. CDR3 sequence reads: CASSQEWQQETQYF. The DNA of the CDR3 is TGCGCCAGCAGCCAAGAGTGGCAGCAAGAGACCCAGTACTTC.

This chain links TRBV7-6 with TRBJ1-1; TRBD1 might be the D (5 bases). CDR1 and CDR2 (germline): SGHVS, FNYEAQ. V dropped 4 bases and J dropped 4 bases, with 19 bases sitting between them. The CDR3 is 16 residues long. CDR3 amino acids: CASSSLVGLAGTEAFF. The CDR3 DNA reads TGTGCCAGCAGCTCCCTGGTGGGGCTCGCCGGCACTGAAGCTTTCTTT.

The genes are TRBV11-2 and TRBJ2-1; D is possibly TRBD2 (6 bases). V was shortened by 4 bases and J by 8 bases, with 18 bases between the two germline ends. This CDR3 is 15 amino acids long. Germline values: CDR1 SGHAT, CDR2 FQNNGV. The CDR3 DNA reads TGTGCCAGCAGCTACACGGGAGTTTCCCTCGATGAGCAGTTCTTC. The encoded protein is CASSYTGVSLDEQFF.

The table lists this clone with a count of one. V gene TRBV28 combines with J gene TRBJ2-1, with TRBD2 identical over 8 bases. V gave up 4 bases and J gave up 7 bases; unmatched junction bases: 21. The CDR3 spans 19 residues. CDR1 MDHEN and CDR2 SYDVKM come from the germline V gene. The CDR3 coding sequence is TGTGCCAGCAGTTCAATATCCCCCCCCTCCAGCGGGAGTTGGAATGAGCAGTTCTTC. Its translation is CASSSISPPSSGSWNEQFF.

DNA for the CDR3: TGTGCCAGCAGCCCGACTAGCTTTTCGTACAATGAGCAGTTCTTC. Residues: CASSPTSFSYNEQFF. The J gene is TRBJ2-1, the V gene TRBV4-2, with TRBD2 matching 7 bases. The CDR3 has 15 residues. The J segment lost 4 bases and the V segment lost 4 bases, leaving 7 bases of the junction unmatched. CDR1 and CDR2 (germline): LGHNA, YNFKEQ.

Only a few counts were recorded for this clone. The chain employs TRBV7-9 and TRBJ2-1, with 10 bases matching TRBD1. Losses at the gene ends were 6 bases for V and 7 bases for J; bases not matched to a gene: 9. Per germline, CDR1 SEHNR and CDR2 FQNEAQ (reference sequence). The CDR3 contains 15 residues. The CDR3 is CASSLGQGISNEQFF. For the CDR3, the DNA is TGTGCCAGCAGTTTGGGACAGGGGATTTCTAATGAGCAGTTCTTC. The full variable domain, its missing parts supplied by reference TRBV7-9 and TRBJ2-1, is DTGVSQNPRHKITKRGQNVTFRCDPISEHNRLYWYRQTLGQGPEFLTYFQNEAQLEKSRLLSDRFSAERPKGSFSTLEIQRTEQGDSAMYLCASSLGQGISNEQFFGPGTRLTVL.

This clone was detected once. The chain couples TRBV3-1 (or the pseudogene TRBV3-2) to TRBJ1-2, with a weak D call TRBD1 (6 bases). Germline CDR1 and CDR2: LGHDT and YNNKEL (reference sequence). The V and J ends lost 9 bases and 8 bases respectively, with 13 bases between them. This CDR3 has 11 residues. CDR3 DNA sequence: TGTGCCAGTTCAGGGGCGCGGGGCTACACCTTC. Amino acids: CASSGARGYTF.

The rearrangement links TRBV18 to TRBJ2-5; TRBD2 matches at 8 bases. Trimming at V came to 6 bases and at J to 6 bases, leaving 12 bases not matched to a gene. The CDR3 is made up of 15 amino acids. CDR1 KGHSH and CDR2 LQKENI come from the germline V gene. The CDR3 nucleotides read TGTGCCAGCTCCCCGCGAAGCGGGAGTCAAAAGACCCAGTACTTC. This translates into CASSPRSGSQKTQYF.